The 21 T cell receptor beta chains listed next were all sequenced from one sample in a study of neurological immune-mediated disorders. TCRdb re-derived calls from the 5' RACE reads in MiXCR, one entry per CDR3 protein. The data hold about 38,000 distinct CDR3 sequences, with 4.8% observed a single time. The material sequenced was CD4+ T cells from blood. These receptors all come from a man between 18 and 29 years old in good health.

This clonotype has at least ten counts. Written as DNA, the CDR3 is TGCGCCAGCAGCTTGTACACCCAGGGGGCGGATGAGCAGTTCTTC. As protein: CASSLYTQGADEQFF. The chain has TRBV5-1 and TRBJ2-1, with 8 bases lining up with TRBD1. The CDR3 loop spans 15 amino acids. The ends lost 1 base at V and 8 bases at J; junction bases unmatched: 8. The germline V gene encodes CDR1 SGHRS and CDR2 YFSETQ.

This clonotype was seen ten or more times. The chain links TRBV20-1 to TRBJ1-1; 7 bases match TRBD1. CDR3 size: 14 residues. The V gene's germline CDR1 is DFQATT and CDR2 SNEGSKA (reference sequence). Trimming cost V 0 bases and J 3 bases; bases outside gene matches: 4. CDR3 region: CSARDDRDDTEAFF. CDR3 DNA: TGCAGTGCTAGAGATGACAGGGACGACACTGAAGCTTTCTTT.

This clonotype has at least ten counts. V gene TRBV12-3 or TRBV12-4 combines with J gene TRBJ1-6; 7 nucleotides match TRBD1. The J segment lost 6 bases and the V segment lost 6 bases, leaving 8 bases of the junction unmatched. The CDR3 is 15 residues long. The CDR3 spells CASRNTGTANSPLHF. The CDR3 DNA sequence: TGTGCCAGCAGGAATACGGGGACAGCTAATTCACCCCTCCACTTT.

This clonotype was seen only a few times. This chain uses TRBV4-2 with TRBJ2-1; D may be TRBD2 (6 bases). Germline V CDR1 and CDR2: LGHNA, YNFKEQ. This CDR3 has 16 residues. V lost 4 bases, J lost 4 bases, and 17 bases lay in between. CDR3 sequence: CASSPHDGGRYNEQFF. CDR3 sequence (DNA): TGTGCCAGCAGCCCCCACGACGGGGGACGGTACAATGAGCAGTTCTTC.

There are many counts of this clonotype. This chain uses TRBV10-3 with TRBJ2-1, with 10 nucleotides matching TRBD1. Germline trimming cut 3 bases from V and 5 bases from J; bases unmatched to any gene: 4. CDR1 is ENHRY, CDR2 SYGVKD, per germline. The CDR3 has 15 amino acids. This CDR3 reads CAISDWDRGDNEQFF. DNA of the CDR3: TGTGCCATCAGTGACTGGGACAGGGGCGACAATGAGCAGTTCTTC.

This clonotype was seen at least ten times. The V call is TRBV5-1, the J call TRBJ1-1, with D uncertain. V was cut by 4 bases and J by 1 base, with 11 bases left in between. The CDR3 is made up of 14 amino acids. Germline V CDR1 and CDR2: SGHRS, YFSETQ. The CDR3 DNA sequence: TGCGCCAGCAGCGGGAGTCCCGGGAACACTGAAGCTTTCTTT. This encodes CASSGSPGNTEAFF.

This clonotype was detected ten times or more. The V call is TRBV4-1, the J call TRBJ1-1; D is unclear. Germline V gene lookup returns CDR1 MGHRA and CDR2 YSYEKL. The CDR3 has 16 residues. The V and J ends lost 0 bases and 0 bases respectively, with 11 bases between them. DNA for the CDR3: TGCGCCAGCAGCCAAGATCGCAGAGTTATGAACACTGAAGCTTTCTTT. Translating it yields CASSQDRRVMNTEAFF.

This clonotype was picked up many times. The chain is built from TRBV3-1 and TRBJ1-3; D is unresolved. Germline CDR1 LGHDT, CDR2 YNNKEL (reference sequence). The CDR3 spans 14 residues. V was trimmed by 0 bases and J by 4 bases, leaving 7 bases between them. CDR3 loop: CASSQEARGNTIYF. The CDR3 DNA reads as TGTGCCAGCAGCCAAGAAGCGCGAGGAAACACCATATATTTT.

At least ten counts were recorded for this clonotype. The chain couples TRBV28 to TRBJ1-5; TRBD1 matches at 10 bases. J lost 6 bases, V lost 6 bases, and 8 bases had no gene match. Germline assignment: CDR1 MDHEN and CDR2 SYDVKM. The CDR3 has 15 residues. The CDR3 is CASRGGQGWGQPQHF. The CDR3 bases are TGTGCCAGCAGGGGGGGACAGGGGTGGGGTCAGCCCCAGCATTTT.

This clonotype was seen at least ten times. This chain connects TRBV20-1 to TRBJ1-5, with D perhaps TRBD1 (5 bases). CDR1 and CDR2 from the germline V gene are DFQATT and SNEGSKA (reference sequence). This CDR3 has 19 amino acids. Deletions cut 3 bases from V and 3 bases from J, with 27 bases between. The CDR3 is CSASTTPPRRGENNQPQHF. In nucleotides, the CDR3 is TGCAGTGCTAGTACAACCCCCCCCAGACGGGGGGAGAACAATCAGCCCCAGCATTTT.

This clonotype has at least ten counts. This sequence joins TRBV18 and TRBJ2-5, with no clear D. The V gene's germline CDR1 is KGHSH and CDR2 LQKENI. Trimming removed 2 bases at V and 5 bases at J, with 9 bases between. CDR3 length equals 13 residues. The CDR3 DNA reads TGTGCCAGCTCACCAGCAGGCTCGGAGACCCAGTACTTC. Its protein product is CASSPAGSETQYF.

The table lists this clonotype with many counts. This rearrangement joins TRBV5-5 to TRBJ2-6; a weak D match, TRBD2 (5 bases). Trimming took off 5 bases at V and 2 bases at J, with 11 bases between the two ends. CDR1 is SGHKS, CDR2 YYEKEE, per germline (reference sequence). CDR3 length equals 15 residues. The CDR3 DNA follows: TGTGCCAGCAGGGGAGTTCCCACTGGGGCCAACGTCCTGACTTTC. Translating it yields CASRGVPTGANVLTF.

Sample share makes this clonotype medium-sized (0.01 to 0.1%). The rearrangement joins TRBV7-2 to TRBJ2-7; TRBD1 is a possible D gene (6 bases). Per germline, CDR1 SGHTA and CDR2 FQGNSA. This CDR3 has 14 residues. V lost 6 bases to trimming and J lost 5 bases, with 17 bases between them. The CDR3 bases are TGTGCCAGCAGTTCCGGTACAGGGATCAACGAGCAGTACTTC. It yields the protein CASSSGTGINEQYF.

This clonotype was seen ten or more times. V usage is TRBV20-1 and J usage is TRBJ2-3; D call uncertain. Trimming stripped 0 bases from V and 3 bases from J, with 10 bases between. CDR1 DFQATT and CDR2 SNEGSKA come from the germline V gene (reference sequence). The CDR3 contains 14 residues. Here the CDR3 reads CSARDYGQTDTQYF. CDR3 coding DNA: TGCAGTGCTAGAGATTACGGGCAGACAGATACGCAGTATTTT.

By sample share, this clonotype is medium-sized. The chain employs TRBV5-1 and TRBJ2-5, with D unclear. V shed 2 bases and J shed 1 base, with 3 bases lying between them. Germline CDR1 SGHRS, CDR2 YFSETQ. The CDR3 sequence is 12 residues long. CDR3 amino acids: CASSLGQETQYF. In DNA, the CDR3 is TGCGCCAGCAGCTTAGGCCAAGAGACCCAGTACTTC.

This clonotype was seen at least ten times. This chain connects TRBV10-3 to TRBJ2-5; D possibly corresponds to TRBD2 (6 bases). The CDR3 has 12 residues. Germline CDR1 and CDR2: ENHRY and SYGVKD. V dropped 6 bases and J dropped 4 bases, with 9 bases sitting between them. The DNA of the CDR3 is TGTGCCATCAGAAAGGAGGGAGAGACCCAGTACTTC. Translated: CAIRKEGETQYF.

Many counts were recorded for this clonotype. The genes are TRBV14 and TRBJ1-2; no clear D. CDR3 length equals 11 residues. Trimming pared 8 bases from V and 8 bases from J, leaving 12 bases between. Germline CDR1 and CDR2: SGHDN and FVKESK. In nucleotides, the CDR3 is TGTGCCAGCTCGCCGGGAGGCGGCTACACCTTC. It yields the protein CASSPGGGYTF.

In this sample, this clonotype turned up many times. The CDR3 loop is CSARAPFGRETQYF. CDR3 bases: TGCAGTGCTAGAGCTCCATTTGGTAGGGAGACCCAGTACTTC. The rearrangement joins TRBV20-1 to TRBJ2-5; D is ambiguous. The CDR3 spans 14 residues. Germline CDR1 is DFQATT and CDR2 is SNEGSKA (reference sequence). Deletions cut 1 base from V and 5 bases from J, with 14 bases between.

In its sample, this clonotype was seen many times. This chain links TRBV10-3 with TRBJ2-5, with D perhaps matching TRBD2 (6 bases). The length of the CDR3 is 14 residues. V was shortened by 3 bases and J by 5 bases, with 13 bases between the two germline ends. The germline V gene encodes CDR1 ENHRY and CDR2 SYGVKD. The CDR3 sequence: CAISDDGGVETQYF. In nucleotides, the CDR3 is TGTGCCATCAGTGACGATGGAGGGGTGGAGACCCAGTACTTC.

In this sample, this clonotype turned up many times. The chain joins TRBV29-1 to TRBJ1-1; 9 bases line up with TRBD1. V shed 3 bases, J shed 4 bases, and the junction held 15 bases outside the gene matches. Germline CDR1 and CDR2: SQVTM and ANQGSEA. This CDR3 comprises 17 residues. The CDR3 DNA is TGCAGCGTTGAGATGGGACAGGGATTGCGGGGGGGCACTGAAGCTTTCTTT. Translation: CSVEMGQGLRGGTEAFF.

This clonotype was picked up many times. The rearrangement links TRBV3-1 to TRBJ2-1; tentatively, D is TRBD1 or TRBD2 (5 bases each). CDR3 length: 14 amino acids. The ends were cut back, 5 bases at V and 6 bases at J, with 14 bases in the middle. Germline V CDR1 and CDR2: LGHDT, YNNKEL (reference sequence). The CDR3 coding sequence is TGTGCCAGCAGCTCTAGCCAGAGGGGCAATGAGCAGTTCTTC. Translating gives CASSSSQRGNEQFF.